The 23 T cell receptor beta chains given below trace back to one sample, sequenced in a study of T cells in Graves' hyperthyroidism and ophthalmopathy. Amplified TCR beta CDR3 regions derived from RNA transcripts. HTBI primers were employed in a first-round RT-PCR of the TCR CDR3. MiXCR, applied by TCRdb to the multiplex PCR reads, yields one record per CDR3 protein. The top ten hold roughly 10% of the sample, which has approximately 520,000 distinct CDR3 sequences, approximately 25% seen once. Sequencing was performed on blood. These receptors were collected from a woman younger than 45 with Graves' ophthalmopathy.

This clonotype was counted ten times or more. V and J are TRBV5-1 and TRBJ1-1, with D perhaps TRBD1 (5 bases). This CDR3 contains 13 residues. Trimming took off 3 bases at V and 5 bases at J, with 11 bases between the two ends. CDR1 and CDR2 from the germline V gene are SGHRS and YFSETQ. CDR3 protein: CASSYRGDTEAFF. CDR3 nucleotide sequence: TGCGCCAGCAGCTATCGGGGGGATACTGAAGCTTTCTTT.

The sample holds many counts of this clonotype. The CDR3 sequence: CSARELLVYEQYF. The CDR3 region has the DNA TGCAGTGCTAGAGAGCTACTAGTTTACGAGCAGTACTTC. The chain employs TRBV20-1 and TRBJ2-7; possibly TRBD2 for D (5 bases). Germline CDR1 and CDR2: DFQATT and SNEGSKA (reference sequence). With 0 bases removed from V and 4 bases from J, the gap between germline ends came to 10 bases. This CDR3 has 13 residues.

This sequence joins TRBV6-1 and TRBJ2-2, with 7 bases identical to TRBD1. Germline loops: CDR1 MNHNS, CDR2 SASEGT. V gave up 8 bases and J gave up 8 bases; unmatched junction bases: 2. This CDR3 contains 11 residues. CDR3 sequence reads: CASARGGELFF. The CDR3 bases are TGTGCCAGCGCCAGGGGGGGGGAGCTGTTTTTT.

This clonotype has at least ten counts. A much larger clone differs from this one at a single base, so this may be a read error. No conserved phenylalanine or tryptophan is present at the end of the CDR3, so a read error is the likely explanation. The genes are TRBV28 and TRBJ1-1, with D unclear. Germline-derived CDR1 and CDR2 are MDHEN and SYDVKM. Trimming cost V 8 bases and J 1 base, with 11 bases left between them. CDR3 length: 13 residues. The CDR3 DNA is TGTGCCAGCCTTGCTAGGGAGAACACTGAAGCTTTCCTT. This codes for CASLARENTEAFL.

This clonotype occurred many times. V gene TRBV12-3 or TRBV12-4 combines with J gene TRBJ1-3; D may be TRBD1 (5 bases). The CDR3 runs to 11 residues. The V gene lost 6 bases and the J gene lost 8 bases, with 8 bases spanning the gap. The CDR3 reads CASSQGDTIYF. For the CDR3, the DNA is TGTGCCAGCAGCCAAGGGGACACCATATATTTT.

This clonotype was found a few times. The V call is TRBV18, the J call TRBJ2-7, with 13 bases that match TRBD2. CDR1 is KGHSH and CDR2 is LQKENI in the germline V gene. The V gene end was trimmed by 8 bases and the J gene end by 8 bases; junction bases not matched to a gene: 9. The CDR3 length is 14 residues. The CDR3 DNA is TGTGCCAGCGCCCCCGGACTAGCGGGAGACCAGCAGTACTTC. Encoded protein: CASAPGLAGDQQYF.

The genes are TRBV18 and TRBJ2-3; the match to TRBD1 covers 10 bases. The V gene's germline CDR1 is KGHSH and CDR2 LQKENI. This CDR3 is 16 amino acids long. Germline trimming cut 3 bases from V and 3 bases from J; bases unmatched to any gene: 6. The CDR3 DNA reads TGTGCCAGCTCACCGGGACAGGGGAGAGGAACAGATACGCAGTATTTT. Its translation is CASSPGQGRGTDTQYF.

This clonotype has ten or more counts. The V gene is TRBV7-2, the J gene TRBJ2-5; 11 nucleotides align to TRBD1. The germline CDR1 and CDR2 sequences are SGHTA and FQGNSA. J was trimmed by 1 base and V by 3 bases; bases with no gene match: 1. The CDR3 covers 15 residues. CDR3 protein: CASSLDRGPQETQYF. The CDR3 coding sequence is TGTGCCAGCAGCTTGGACAGGGGGCCCCAAGAGACCCAGTACTTC.

Ten or more counts support this clonotype. The rearrangement joins TRBV19 to TRBJ2-2; D gene unclear. This CDR3 contains 15 residues. Germline V gene sequence: CDR1 LNHDA, CDR2 SQIVND (reference sequence). V was cut by 5 bases and J by 3 bases, with 13 bases left in between. CDR3 DNA: TGTGCCAGTAGTGCCGAAGAGGAATACACCGGGGAGCTGTTTTTT. This sequence encodes CASSAEEEYTGELFF.

This clonotype was detected many times. V gene TRBV10-3 combines with J gene TRBJ2-7, with D possibly TRBD2 on 7 matching bases. Deletions cut 3 bases from V and 6 bases from J, with 15 bases between. Germline CDR1 reads ENHRY; CDR2 reads SYGVKD. The CDR3 runs 14 residues. CDR3 region: CAISESGGPVEQYF. CDR3 in DNA: TGTGCCATCAGTGAATCCGGGGGGCCAGTCGAGCAGTACTTC.

This sequence joins TRBV20-1 and TRBJ2-5; D uncertain. The CDR3 spans 15 residues. CDR1 is DFQATT, CDR2 SNEGSKA, per germline (reference sequence). Deletions cut 3 bases from V and 0 bases from J, with 14 bases between. The CDR3 DNA follows: TGCAGTGCTAGTTTTGTAACAGAGAACCAAGAGACCCAGTACTTC. Encoded protein: CSASFVTENQETQYF.

At least ten counts were recorded for this clonotype. This sequence joins TRBV27 and TRBJ2-5; possibly TRBD1 for D (6 bases). The V and J ends lost 0 bases and 1 base respectively, with 9 bases between them. Germline values: CDR1 MNHEY, CDR2 SMNVEV (reference sequence). The CDR3 has 15 amino acids. The CDR3 loop reads CASSLSLGGQETQYF. The DNA of the CDR3 is TGTGCCAGCAGTTTATCGCTAGGGGGCCAAGAGACCCAGTACTTC.

The table lists this clonotype with a few counts. The rearrangement joins TRBV3-1 to TRBJ2-3, with 10 nucleotides matching TRBD2. With V trimmed by 2 bases and J by 6 bases, 5 bases remained unmatched. The germline V gene encodes CDR1 LGHDT and CDR2 YNNKEL (reference sequence). The CDR3 consists of 15 residues. The CDR3, as DNA: TGTGCCAGCAGCCAAAAAATGACTAGCGGGGATACGCAGTATTTT. Its protein product is CASSQKMTSGDTQYF.

The table lists this clonotype with many counts. V gene TRBV15 combines with J gene TRBJ2-5; D ambiguous. V was cut by 1 base and J by 4 bases, with 4 bases left in between. Germline CDR1 is LNHNV and CDR2 is YYDKDF (reference sequence). The length of the CDR3 is 12 residues. As DNA, the CDR3 is TGTGCCACCAGCAGAGCGGCAGAGACCCAGTACTTC. It codes for CATSRAAETQYF.

Ten or more counts support this clonotype. The chain carries TRBV2 and TRBJ1-5; D possibly corresponds to TRBD1 (5 bases). The germline V gene has CDR1 SNHLY and CDR2 FYNNEI. Trimming took 3 bases from V and 4 from J, leaving 10 bases between them. The CDR3 totals 14 residues. The CDR3 loop reads CASSDGGGNQPQHF. CDR3 bases: TGTGCCAGCAGTGATGGGGGGGGGAATCAGCCCCAGCATTTT. Full variable domain (outside the CDR3, taken from reference TRBV2 and TRBJ1-5): EPEVTQTPSHQVTQMGQEVILRCVPISNHLYFYWYRQILGQKVEFLVSFYNNEISEKSEIFDDQFSVERPDGSNFTLKIRSTKLEDSAMYFCASSDGGGNQPQHFGDGTRLSIL.

There are a few counts of this clonotype. The rearrangement uses TRBV28 and TRBJ1-2; TRBD1 might be the D (6 bases). This CDR3 is 14 amino acids long. Germline CDR1 MDHEN, CDR2 SYDVKM. Between the trimmed V and J ends, which lost 2 bases and 6 bases, there was a span of 13 bases. The CDR3 DNA follows: TGTGCCAGCAGTTTAATACAGGGAGTAGATGGCTACACCTTC. Translating it yields CASSLIQGVDGYTF.

In its sample, this clonotype was seen many times. The chain recombines TRBV12-3 or TRBV12-4 with TRBJ2-7, with D perhaps matching TRBD2 (5 bases). This CDR3 has 14 residues. Between the trimmed V and J ends, which lost 5 bases and 2 bases, there was a span of 13 bases. CDR3 coding DNA: TGTGCCAGCAGTGGGGTCACCGGGGCCTACGAGCAGTACTTC. This gives the protein CASSGVTGAYEQYF.

At least ten counts were recorded for this clonotype. The chain couples TRBV27 to TRBJ1-1, with 7 positions matching TRBD1. Per the germline V gene, CDR1 is MNHEY and CDR2 is SMNVEV (reference sequence). With V trimmed by 6 bases and J by 0 bases, 10 bases remained unmatched. The CDR3 is made up of 16 amino acids. The CDR3 spells CASSSTRDSLNTEAFF. The DNA of the CDR3 is TGTGCCAGCAGCTCTACACGGGACAGCCTGAACACTGAAGCTTTCTTT.

This clonotype was counted many times. The chain employs TRBV5-1 and TRBJ1-2; a weak D match, TRBD1 (6 bases). The germline CDR1 and CDR2 sequences are SGHRS and YFSETQ. This CDR3 has 15 amino acids. V dropped 2 bases and J dropped 2 bases, with 13 bases sitting between them. The CDR3, as DNA: TGCGCCAGCAGCTTCTCCCCCGGACAGAACTATGGCTACACCTTC. It yields the protein CASSFSPGQNYGYTF.

V is TRBV28 and J is TRBJ2-7; TRBD1 matches 7 bases. CDR3 length: 15 residues. V shed 1 base, J shed 5 bases, and the junction held 8 bases outside the gene matches. From germline, CDR1 is MDHEN and CDR2 SYDVKM. This CDR3 reads CASSLFQQGKDEQYF. The CDR3 DNA reads as TGTGCCAGCAGTTTATTTCAACAGGGGAAGGACGAGCAGTACTTC. Drawing the rest from reference TRBV28 and TRBJ2-7, the complete variable domain is DVKVTQSSRYLVKRTGEKVFLECVQDMDHENMFWYRQDPGLGLRLIYFSYDVKMKEKGDIPEGYSVSREKKERFSLILESASTNQTSMYLCASSLFQQGKDEQYFGPGTRLTVT.

This clonotype was found a few times. One end of the junction fails to match germline, which may point to a read error. This CDR3 is CASSVAGGTYEQYF. The DNA of the CDR3 is TGTGCCAGCAGCGTAGCGGGGGGAACCTACGAGCAGTACTTC. This chain connects TRBV7-2 to TRBJ2-7; the match to TRBD2 covers 10 bases. Germline V gives CDR1 SGHTA, CDR2 FQGNSA. This CDR3 has 14 amino acids.

This clonotype was recorded many times. The rearrangement links TRBV14 to TRBJ2-7; 7 bases fit TRBD1. The germline CDR1 and CDR2 sequences are SGHDN and FVKESK. V was pared by 4 bases and J by 6 bases, with 6 bases of the junction left unmatched. The CDR3 consists of 13 residues. The CDR3 coding sequence is TGTGCCAGCAGCCTCCTGACAGGGACCGAGCAGTACTTC. This gives the protein CASSLLTGTEQYF.

The table lists this clonotype with many counts. V usage is TRBV20-1 and J usage is TRBJ1-2, with D possibly TRBD1 on 5 matching bases. Trimming pared 6 bases from V and 2 bases from J, leaving 13 bases between. Germline CDR1 is DFQATT and CDR2 is SNEGSKA (reference sequence). CDR3 size: 13 residues. The CDR3 DNA reads TGCAGTGCCAGGGCCCCTTCGAACTATGGCTACACCTTC. Translation: CSARAPSNYGYTF.